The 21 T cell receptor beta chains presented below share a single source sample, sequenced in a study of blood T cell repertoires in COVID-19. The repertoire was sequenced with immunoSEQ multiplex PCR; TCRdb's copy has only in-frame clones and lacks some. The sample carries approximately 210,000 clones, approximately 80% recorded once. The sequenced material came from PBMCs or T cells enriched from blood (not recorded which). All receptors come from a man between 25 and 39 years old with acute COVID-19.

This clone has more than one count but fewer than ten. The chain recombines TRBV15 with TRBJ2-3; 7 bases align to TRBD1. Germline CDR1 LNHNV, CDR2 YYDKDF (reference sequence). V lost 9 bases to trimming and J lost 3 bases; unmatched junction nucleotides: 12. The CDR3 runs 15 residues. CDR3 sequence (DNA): TGTGCCACGAGGCTGTACGGGACAGCAACAGATACGCAGTATTTT. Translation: CATRLYGTATDTQYF.

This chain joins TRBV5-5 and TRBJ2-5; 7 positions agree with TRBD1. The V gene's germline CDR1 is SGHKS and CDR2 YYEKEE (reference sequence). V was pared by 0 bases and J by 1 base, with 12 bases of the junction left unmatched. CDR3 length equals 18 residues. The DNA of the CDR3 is TGTGCCAGCAGCTTGGTGAGGAATGACAGGGTCCTCCAAGAGACCCAGTACTTC. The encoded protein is CASSLVRNDRVLQETQYF.

CDR3 loop: CASSGTGVSYEQYF. The CDR3 region has the DNA TGTGCCAGTAGTGGGACAGGGGTATCCTACGAGCAGTACTTC. The chain is built from TRBV19 and TRBJ2-7; 10 bases are a match to TRBD1. J lost 1 base, V lost 5 bases, and 2 bases had no gene match. This CDR3 has 14 amino acids. CDR1 LNHDA and CDR2 SQIVND come from the germline V gene (reference sequence).

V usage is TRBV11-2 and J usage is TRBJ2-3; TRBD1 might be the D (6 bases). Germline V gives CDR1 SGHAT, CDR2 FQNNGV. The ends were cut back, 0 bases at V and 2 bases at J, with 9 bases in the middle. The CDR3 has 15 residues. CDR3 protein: CASSLDPGDTDTQYF. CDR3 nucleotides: TGTGCCAGCAGCTTAGACCCAGGGGACACAGATACGCAGTATTTT.

CDR3 amino acids: CASSLDRSGTEAFF. CDR3 bases: TGTGCCAGCAGCTTGGACCGTTCGGGGACTGAAGCTTTCTTT. This chain uses TRBV7-3 with TRBJ1-1; D unresolved. V was cut by 3 bases and J by 5 bases, with 13 bases left in between. This CDR3 comprises 14 residues. The germline CDR1 and CDR2 sequences are SGHTA and FQGTGA.

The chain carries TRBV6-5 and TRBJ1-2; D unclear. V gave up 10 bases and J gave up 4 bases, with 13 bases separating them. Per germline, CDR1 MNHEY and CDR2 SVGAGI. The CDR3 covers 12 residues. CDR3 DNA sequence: TGTGCCAACTATAAGGCCCCCTATGGCTACACCTTC. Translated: CANYKAPYGYTF.

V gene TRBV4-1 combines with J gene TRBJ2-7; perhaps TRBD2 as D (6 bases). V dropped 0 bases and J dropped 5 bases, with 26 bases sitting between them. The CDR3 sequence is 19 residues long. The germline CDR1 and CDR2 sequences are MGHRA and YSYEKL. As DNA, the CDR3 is TGCGCCAGCAGCCAAGAGCTACTACTACTAGCCGCATTCGATAACGAGCAGTACTTC. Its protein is CASSQELLLLAAFDNEQYF.

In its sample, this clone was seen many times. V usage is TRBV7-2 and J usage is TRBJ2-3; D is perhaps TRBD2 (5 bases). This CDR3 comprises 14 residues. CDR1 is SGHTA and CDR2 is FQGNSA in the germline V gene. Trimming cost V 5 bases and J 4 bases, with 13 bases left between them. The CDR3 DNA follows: TGTGCCAGCAGCCGCGGGTTAGGTCCAGATACGCAGTATTTT. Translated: CASSRGLGPDTQYF.

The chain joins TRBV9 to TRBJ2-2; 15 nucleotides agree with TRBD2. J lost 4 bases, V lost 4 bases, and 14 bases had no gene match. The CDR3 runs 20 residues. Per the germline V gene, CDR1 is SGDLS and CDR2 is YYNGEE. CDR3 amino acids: CASSYSGTSGGNRPTGELFF. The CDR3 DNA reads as TGTGCCAGCAGCTATTCCGGGACTAGCGGGGGGAATAGGCCCACCGGGGAGCTGTTTTTT.

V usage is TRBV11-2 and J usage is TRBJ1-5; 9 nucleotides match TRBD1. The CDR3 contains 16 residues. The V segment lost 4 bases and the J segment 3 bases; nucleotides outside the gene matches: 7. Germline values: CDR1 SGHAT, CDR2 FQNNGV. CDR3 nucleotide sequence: TGTGCCAGCAGCTCCGGGACAGGGAGATACAATCAGCCCCAGCATTTT. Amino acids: CASSSGTGRYNQPQHF.

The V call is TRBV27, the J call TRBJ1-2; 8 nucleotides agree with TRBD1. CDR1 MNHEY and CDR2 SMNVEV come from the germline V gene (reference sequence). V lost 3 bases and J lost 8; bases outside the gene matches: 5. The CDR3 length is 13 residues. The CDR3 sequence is CASSFGQGGGYTF. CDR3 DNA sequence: TGTGCCAGCAGTTTTGGACAGGGAGGAGGCTACACCTTC.

The CDR3 protein is CASSEWGDQYEQYF. The DNA for the CDR3 is TGTGCCAGCAGTGAATGGGGAGACCAATACGAGCAGTACTTC. The chain combines TRBV6-1 with TRBJ2-7; TRBD2 is a possible D gene (5 bases). Trimming pared 2 bases from V and 4 bases from J, leaving 12 bases between. There are 14 residues in the CDR3. Germline-derived CDR1 and CDR2 are MNHNS and SASEGT.

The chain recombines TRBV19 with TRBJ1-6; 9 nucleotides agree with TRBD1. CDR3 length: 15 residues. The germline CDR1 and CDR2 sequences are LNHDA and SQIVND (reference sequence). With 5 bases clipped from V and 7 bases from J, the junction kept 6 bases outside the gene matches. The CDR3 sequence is CASSDRGSMNSPLHF. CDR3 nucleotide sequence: TGTGCCAGTAGTGACAGGGGGAGCATGAATTCACCCCTCCACTTT.

The DNA of the CDR3 is TGTGCCACCACGGCGTTGGGACACGTTAATTCACCCCTCCACTTT. Amino acids: CATTALGHVNSPLHF. The chain combines TRBV10-3 with TRBJ1-6; tentatively, D is TRBD1 (6 bases). Germline CDR1 reads ENHRY; CDR2 reads SYGVKD. There are 15 residues in the CDR3. The V end lost 10 bases, the J end lost 6 bases, and 19 bases lay between the germline ends.

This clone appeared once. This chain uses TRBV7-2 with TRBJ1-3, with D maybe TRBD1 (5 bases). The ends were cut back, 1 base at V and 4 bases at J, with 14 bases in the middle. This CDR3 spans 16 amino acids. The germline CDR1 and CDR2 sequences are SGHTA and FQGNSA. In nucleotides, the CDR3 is TGTGCCAGCAGCTTAGGTTCAGGGATTGGAGGAAACACCATATATTTT. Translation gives CASSLGSGIGGNTIYF.

The CDR3 reads CASSLSLSGKGGYTF. For the CDR3, the DNA is TGTGCCAGCAGCTTGTCTTTGTCGGGGAAGGGAGGCTACACCTTC. The chain is built from TRBV7-2 and TRBJ1-2; D not certain. Germline values: CDR1 SGHTA, CDR2 FQGNSA. CDR3 length equals 15 residues. V dropped 3 bases and J dropped 8 bases, with 19 bases sitting between them.

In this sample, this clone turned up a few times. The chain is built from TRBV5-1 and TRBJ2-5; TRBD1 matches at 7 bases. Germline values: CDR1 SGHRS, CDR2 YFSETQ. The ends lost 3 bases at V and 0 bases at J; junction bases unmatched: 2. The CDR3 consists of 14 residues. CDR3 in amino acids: CASSSGQHQETQYF. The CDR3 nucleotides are TGCGCCAGCAGCTCGGGACAGCACCAAGAGACCCAGTACTTC.

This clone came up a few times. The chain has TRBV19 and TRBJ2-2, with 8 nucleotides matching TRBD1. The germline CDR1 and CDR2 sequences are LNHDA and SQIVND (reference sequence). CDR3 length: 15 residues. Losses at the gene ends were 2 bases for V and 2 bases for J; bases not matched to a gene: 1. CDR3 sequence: CASSIQGANTGELFF. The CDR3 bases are TGTGCCAGTAGTATACAGGGGGCCAACACCGGGGAGCTGTTTTTT.

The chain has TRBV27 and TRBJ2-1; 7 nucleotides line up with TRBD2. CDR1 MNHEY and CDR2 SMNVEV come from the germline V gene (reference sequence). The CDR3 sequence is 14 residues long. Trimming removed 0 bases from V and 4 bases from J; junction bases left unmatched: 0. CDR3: CASSLSGGYNEQFF. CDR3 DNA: TGTGCCAGCAGTTTATCGGGGGGGTACAATGAGCAGTTCTTC.

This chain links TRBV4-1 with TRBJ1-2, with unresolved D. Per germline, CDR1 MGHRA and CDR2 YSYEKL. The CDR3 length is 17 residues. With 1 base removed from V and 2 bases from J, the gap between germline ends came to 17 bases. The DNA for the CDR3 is TGCGCCAGCAGCCAAGTTTCCGCAACAATCCAGAACTATGGCTACACCTTC. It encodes CASSQVSATIQNYGYTF.

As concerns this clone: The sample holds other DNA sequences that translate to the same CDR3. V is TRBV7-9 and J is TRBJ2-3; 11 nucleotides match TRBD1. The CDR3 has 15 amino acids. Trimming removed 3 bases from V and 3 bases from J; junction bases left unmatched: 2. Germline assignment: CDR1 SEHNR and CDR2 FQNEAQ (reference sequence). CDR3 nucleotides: TGTGCCAGCAGCTTTGGACAGGGGGCAACAGATACGCAGTATTTT. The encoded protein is CASSFGQGATDTQYF.